The subject of this entry is one TCR beta chain. The antigen is not known. The sample comes from a study of cytomegalovirus exposure and HLA in healthy donors. The CDR3 sequence is 14 residues long. V was trimmed by 11 bases and J by 5 bases, leaving 20 bases between them. Germline V gives CDR1 LNHDA, CDR2 SQIVND (reference sequence). Though nominally healthy at sampling, donors likely had unrecorded immune exposures. Broader study findings: The productive fraction for most TCR beta V segments was about 90% or about 30% in an earlier analysis. Links to common viral pathogens appeared, in a later analysis, for several of the most significant clusters.

With 60 Vbeta and 13 Jbeta primers, the PCR was carried out. Sequenced by immunoSEQ multiplex PCR; TCRdb stores in-frame clones only, minus some. There are some 30,000 clones in the sample, with around 4.2% held by the top ten. The V and J genes are TRBV19 and TRBJ2-3, with D possibly being TRBD2 (7 bases). The sequencing sample was made of PBMCs. The receptor was derived from a woman aged 40 to 55 in good health and CMV-seropositive. CDR3 nucleotides: TGTGCCTCAGCTCTGGGGGGGGCGGGAGATACGCAGTATTTT. The encoded protein is CASALGGAGDTQYF.